These 16 T cell receptor beta chains came from one sample sequenced in a study of Ad26.COV2.S vaccination and SARS-CoV-2 variants. Clones were sequenced by immunoSEQ multiplex PCR, and TCRdb holds only the in-frame ones, with some missing. The data show 300,000 to 400,000 clones, about 88% seen once. Treatment described: around 19 received Ad26.COV2.S at low or high dose, single or two shots; several received placebo; per-sample allocation not given. Sampling took place 63 days after the first vaccine or placebo injection. The input for sequencing was peripheral blood, taken in a trial of Ad26.COV2.S vaccine versus placebo. The receptors come from a person aged 18-65 years who received the Ad26.COV2.S COVID-19 vaccine or a placebo.

This clone was counted a few times. V usage is TRBV6-2 or TRBV6-3 and J usage is TRBJ1-5, with 10 positions matching TRBD1. Trimming cost V 2 bases and J 9 bases; bases outside gene matches: 4. The V gene's germline CDR1 is MNHEY and CDR2 SVGEGT. CDR3 length: 14 amino acids. The CDR3 coding sequence is TGTGCCAGCAGTTACGCGGACAGGGGGATGCCCCAGCATTTT. Its protein product is CASSYADRGMPQHF.

The V call is TRBV28, the J call TRBJ1-3; D is perhaps TRBD1 (6 bases). Germline V gene lookup returns CDR1 MDHEN and CDR2 SYDVKM. The CDR3 contains 14 residues. The V and J ends lost 6 bases and 0 bases respectively, with 9 bases between them. The CDR3 region has the DNA TGTGCCAGCAGACAGGGCAACTCTGGAAACACCATATATTTT. This encodes CASRQGNSGNTIYF.

This chain joins TRBV7-2 and TRBJ1-1; D unresolved. The germline V gene has CDR1 SGHTA and CDR2 FQGNSA. V lost 1 base and J lost 3, with 9 bases in between. The CDR3 has 14 amino acids. As DNA, the CDR3 is TGTGCCAGCAGCTTAGGAGGCAGTCACACTGAAGCTTTCTTT. Its protein is CASSLGGSHTEAFF.

The rearrangement links TRBV6-6 to TRBJ2-1, with 7 bases matching TRBD2. The CDR3 is made up of 14 amino acids. Per germline, CDR1 MNHNY and CDR2 SVGAGI (reference sequence). V lost 6 bases and J lost 1; bases outside the gene matches: 3. The CDR3 loop is CASSVSGSYNEQFF. CDR3 coding DNA: TGTGCCAGCAGCGTTAGCGGGTCCTACAATGAGCAGTTCTTC.

V usage is TRBV6-5 and J usage is TRBJ2-7; 10 bases are a match to TRBD1. The CDR3 has 16 residues. The J segment lost 2 bases and the V segment lost 0 bases, leaving 4 bases of the junction unmatched. Per the germline V gene, CDR1 is MNHEY and CDR2 is SVGAGI. CDR3 DNA sequence: TGTGCCAGCAGTTACTCGACCGGGACAGGGGCCTACGAGCAGTACTTC. This gives the protein CASSYSTGTGAYEQYF.

This clone was observed a handful of times. The chain uses TRBV4-1 and TRBJ2-3, with 10 bases identical to TRBD1. Unmatched junction bases numbered 10, after V lost 4 bases and J lost 3 bases. This CDR3 spans 17 amino acids. Germline-derived CDR1 and CDR2 are MGHRA and YSYEKL. The chain's CDR3 is CASSRGPGQGRTDTQYF. DNA of the CDR3: TGCGCCAGCAGCCGGGGACCGGGACAGGGGCGGACAGATACGCAGTATTTT.

J is TRBJ1-6 and V is TRBV25-1; no reliable D call. CDR3 length: 13 residues. V was pared by 3 bases and J by 9 bases, with 9 bases between. Germline lookup yields CDR1 MGHDK and CDR2 SYGVNS. The CDR3 DNA sequence: TGTGCCAGCAGTGACGATTCCGGTTCACCCCTCCACTTT. It encodes CASSDDSGSPLHF.

The rearrangement joins TRBV11-3 to TRBJ2-2, with D perhaps TRBD1 (6 bases). This CDR3 is 19 amino acids long. Germline CDR1 reads SGHNT; CDR2 reads YENEEA. Trimming stripped 5 bases from V and 3 bases from J, with 25 bases between. The CDR3 DNA reads TGTGCCAGCAGCCAATCCGGGACAATGGGGAAGGCGGACACCGGGGAGCTGTTTTTT. Translation gives CASSQSGTMGKADTGELFF.

The chain joins TRBV3-1 (or the pseudogene TRBV3-2) to TRBJ1-6, with D perhaps matching TRBD1 (5 bases). The CDR3 sequence is 17 residues long. V dropped 4 bases and J dropped 1 base, with 14 bases sitting between them. CDR1 and CDR2 (germline): LGHDT, YNNKEL (reference sequence). CDR3 loop: CASSRPRGRSYNSPLHF. The DNA of the CDR3 is TGTGCCAGCAGCCGACCCCGGGGACGGTCCTATAATTCACCCCTCCACTTT.

V gene TRBV18 combines with J gene TRBJ1-1; perhaps TRBD1 as D (5 bases). Trimming removed 3 bases from V and 1 base from J, with 12 bases in between. Germline V gives CDR1 KGHSH, CDR2 LQKENI. The CDR3 spans 15 residues. The CDR3, as DNA: TGTGCCAGCTCACCTCAGGGCAAGGGGAACACTGAAGCTTTCTTT. Amino acid sequence: CASSPQGKGNTEAFF. Variable domain in full (rest from reference TRBV18 and TRBJ1-1): NAGVMQNPRHLVRRRGQEARLRCSPMKGHSHVYWYRQLPEEGLKFMVYLQKENIIDESGMPKERFSAEFPKEGPSILRIQQVVRGDSAAYFCASSPQGKGNTEAFFGQGTRLTVV.

The chain has TRBV19 and TRBJ1-2; D not certain. This CDR3 spans 14 amino acids. The germline gives CDR1 LNHDA, CDR2 SQIVND (reference sequence). V lost 7 bases, J lost 3 bases, and 15 bases lay in between. CDR3 sequence (DNA): TGTGCCAGTACTGAAGTGGGGAAGGACTATGGCTACACCTTC. Its protein product is CASTEVGKDYGYTF.

This clone was picked up one time. The chain links TRBV5-6 to TRBJ2-7; 9 bases align to TRBD1. V gave up 4 bases and J gave up 2 bases; unmatched junction bases: 13. Germline-derived CDR1 and CDR2 are SGHDT and YYEEEE. The length of the CDR3 is 17 residues. The CDR3 region has the DNA TGTGCCAGCAGCCCCGGGACAGGGCTTTTAGGGACCTACGAGCAGTACTTC. The encoded protein is CASSPGTGLLGTYEQYF.

The chain uses TRBV7-2 and TRBJ1-2; TRBD1 matches at 10 bases. CDR3 length: 15 residues. Germline CDR1 is SGHTA and CDR2 is FQGNSA. The J segment lost 4 bases and the V segment lost 5 bases, leaving 7 bases of the junction unmatched. The CDR3 region is CASSPGQGEIYGYTF. CDR3 nucleotides: TGTGCCAGCAGCCCTGGACAGGGGGAGATCTATGGCTACACCTTC.

This clone was detected once. The chain has TRBV2 and TRBJ2-6; D uncertain. The germline V gene has CDR1 SNHLY and CDR2 FYNNEI. Trimming cost V 6 bases and J 0 bases, with 9 bases left between them. The CDR3 is 15 amino acids. CDR3 sequence reads: CASRMDRSGANVLTF. The CDR3 nucleotides read TGTGCCAGCAGGATGGACCGCTCTGGGGCCAACGTCCTGACTTTC.

Written as DNA, the CDR3 is TGTGCCAGCAGTCAGGGGGGGAACACTGAAGCTTTCTTT. This encodes CASSQGGNTEAFF. This chain connects TRBV12-3 or TRBV12-4 to TRBJ1-1; 7 bases agree with TRBD1. The CDR3 is 13 residues long. The V and J ends lost 5 bases and 1 base, in that order; junction bases with no gene match: 1.

J is TRBJ2-1 and V is TRBV9; tentatively, D is TRBD2 (7 bases). Germline V gene lookup returns CDR1 SGDLS and CDR2 YYNGEE. V lost 0 bases, J lost 3 bases, and 13 bases lay in between. The CDR3 is 16 residues long. CDR3 in amino acids: CASSVASGGLYNEQFF. CDR3 DNA: TGTGCCAGCAGCGTAGCTTCGGGGGGCCTCTACAATGAGCAGTTCTTC.